The clone carrying this T cell receptor (beta chain) has only one observation. Its antigen is as yet unknown. The CDR3 extends over 12 amino acids. Trimming stripped 10 bases from V and 3 bases from J, with 10 bases between. CDR1 SNHLY and CDR2 FYNNEI come from the germline V gene. The data derive from a study of cytomegalovirus exposure and HLA in healthy donors. Study-level information: Earlier work reported 90 million to 120 million unique TCR beta sequences from some 180 million T cells. Study findings and constraints: Sequencing had likely introduced a cluster of highly shared sequence variants as an artifact.

It was with 60 Vbeta and 13 Jbeta primers that the PCR ran. TCRdb keeps only in-frame clones here, not all; method: immunoSEQ multiplex PCR. Of approximately 160,000 clones in the sample, 60% to 80% were seen once. The material sequenced was PBMCs. The receptor was isolated from a woman aged 45 to 65 in good health and CMV-seropositive. The chain links TRBV2 to TRBJ1-3; D unclear. In DNA, the CDR3 is TGTGCCACCATGGGCGTTGGAAACACCATATATTTT. Encoded protein: CATMGVGNTIYF.